The clone carrying this TCR beta chain was found once. How the authors handled the data: Amplification from reference gene primers served as the basis for estimated nucleated cell counts. The assay was immunoSEQ multiplex PCR, and TCRdb's table has in-frame clones only and misses some. Clonal size and the V and J genes are those of that table, whereas D and trimming came from the DNA. The sample contains about 69,000 clones, around 90% of which appear only once. The data were obtained in a study of blood T cell repertoires in COVID-19. Study at large: COVID-19 samples from acute and convalescent phases originated in the United States, Italy and Spain. The analysed material was cDNA or gDNA that came from T cells, B-cell-depleted T cells, or PBMCs.

The V and J ends lost 5 bases and 9 bases respectively, with 16 bases between them. The CDR3 consists of 13 residues. The V gene's germline CDR1 is MRHNA and CDR2 SNTAGT. The sample consisted of peripheral blood. The TCR was taken from a man in his forties or fifties with acute or convalescent COVID-19. The genes are TRBV6-4 and TRBJ1-2; D remains unclear. CDR3 DNA sequence: TGTGCCAGCAGTCCCGAAGAGGGTTATAGCTACACCTTC. It specifies CASSPEEGYSYTF.